Listed below are T cell receptor beta chains from one sample, sequenced in a study of a mutant IDH1 vaccine in newly diagnosed glioma. TCRdb's table, derived via immunoSEQ multiplex PCR, lists solely in-frame clones and lacks some. The repertoire consists of 90,000 to 100,000 clones, with about 90% occurring once and the leading ten covering 0.5% to 0.6%. Sequencing was performed on PBMCs, taken from a glioma patient treated with radiotherapy, temozolomide or both. These TCRs come from a woman between 45 and 65 years old with glioma. The CDR3 runs from the conserved cysteine through the conserved F or W. A D gene is named only where the DNA matches it firmly.

d_gene: NA; j_gene: TRBJ1-6; v_gene: TRBV6-1; len: 11; CDR3nt: TGTGCCAGCCGTTCTATTGGGGCCCTCCACTTT; CDR3aa: CASRSIGALHF
d_gene: NA; j_gene: TRBJ1-1; v_gene: TRBV6-1; len: 14; CDR3nt: TGTGCCAGCAGTCCCAAGGTCTACGGCACTGAAGCTTTCTTT; CDR3aa: CASSPKVYGTEAFF
d_gene: TRBD2; j_gene: TRBJ2-1; v_gene: TRBV29-1; len: 13; CDR3nt: TGCAGCGTTGCCCGACTAGCTGGGAATGAGCAGTTCTTC; CDR3aa: CSVARLAGNEQFF
d_gene: NA; j_gene: TRBJ1-1; v_gene: TRBV5-1; len: 14; CDR3nt: TGCGCCAGCAGCTTGGGGGGCGCCGACACTGAAGCTTTCTTT; CDR3aa: CASSLGGADTEAFF
d_gene: NA; j_gene: TRBJ1-5; v_gene: TRBV11-2; len: 15; CDR3nt: TGTGCCAGCAGCCCGGGACTACCTAGCAATCAGCCCCAGCATTTT; CDR3aa: CASSPGLPSNQPQHF
d_gene: TRBD1; j_gene: TRBJ2-3; v_gene: TRBV5-1; len: 15; CDR3nt: TGCGCCAGCAGCCATAACAGGGGAATCACAGATACGCAGTATTTT; CDR3aa: CASSHNRGITDTQYF
d_gene: NA; j_gene: TRBJ2-2; v_gene: TRBV29-1; len: 13; CDR3nt: TGCAGCGTTGAAAGGGAGAACACCGGGGAGCTGTTTTTT; CDR3aa: CSVERENTGELFF
d_gene: NA; j_gene: TRBJ2-1; v_gene: TRBV6-5; len: 14; CDR3nt: TGTGCCAGCAGTTACTCTATACAGCGTAATGAGCAGTTCTTC; CDR3aa: CASSYSIQRNEQFF
d_gene: TRBD1; j_gene: TRBJ2-3; v_gene: TRBV28; len: 15; CDR3nt: TGTGCCAGCAGTTTTGGGACAGGGACGACAGATACGCAGTATTTT; CDR3aa: CASSFGTGTTDTQYF
d_gene: NA; j_gene: TRBJ2-2; v_gene: TRBV19; len: 12; CDR3nt: TGTGCCAGTAAATGGAGGGGCGGGGAGCTGTTTTTT; CDR3aa: CASKWRGGELFF
d_gene: NA; j_gene: TRBJ1-1; v_gene: TRBV27; len: 13; CDR3nt: TGTGCCAGCAGTTTGGTTAGGAACACTGAAGCTTTCTTT; CDR3aa: CASSLVRNTEAFF
d_gene: NA; j_gene: TRBJ2-5; v_gene: TRBV29-1; len: 15; CDR3nt: TGCAGCGTTGAAGAACGGGGTAGAGGGCAAGAGACCCAGTACTTC; CDR3aa: CSVEERGRGQETQYF
d_gene: NA; j_gene: TRBJ2-1; v_gene: TRBV9; len: 15; CDR3nt: TGTGCCAGCAGCCGGAGGTCGGGCCCTCGGGATGAGCAGTTCTTC; CDR3aa: CASSRRSGPRDEQFF